The following is a T cell receptor beta chain sequence with its context. Its antigen is currently not known. No much larger clone exists at a distance of one base, and base qualities are not known. The CDR3 covers 14 residues, taking in both the cysteine and the phenylalanine. The read is trimmed to its CDR3 DNA, 42 bases read in frame from base 1. As encoded in the germline V gene, CDR1 is KGHSH while CDR2 is LQKENI. Trimming costs V 5 bases and J 3 bases, and their ends lie 10 bases apart. This sample is drawn from a study of OX40 agonist ivuxolimab in advanced cancers. General notes on the study: Ivuxolimab was an agonistic, fully human IgG2 monoclonal antibody directed against OX40 (CD134), a costimulatory receptor. Three dose-escalation patients achieved partial responses, one with hepatocellular carcinoma and two with cutaneous melanoma. In the dose-escalation cohort, approximately 80% of patients were male, and the mean age was around 65 years with a range of roughly 20 to 80. Of the roughly 51 patients in dose escalation, 19 had hepatocellular carcinoma, about 15 had melanoma, 9 had renal cell carcinoma and 9 had head and neck cancer. The monotherapy dose-escalation portion (N of about 52 patients) of the phase I ivuxolimab trial is reported in the paper. Prior anti-PD-1, anti-PD-L1 or anti-CTLA-4 therapy was permitted, and checkpoint inhibitors had been received by about 44% of dose-escalation patients. The purpose of peripheral TCRbeta sequencing was to test whether ivuxolimab changed TCR sequence diversity and led to clonal T-cell expansion. Intravenous ivuxolimab was administered to patients every 2 weeks at six dose levels: 0.01, 0.1, 0.3, 1.5, 3 and 10 mg/kg.

For sequencing of the TCRbeta CDR3 region, genomic DNA was extracted from the sorted cells. The immunoSEQ Assay was used to sequence the TCRbeta CDR3 regions. The table was pulled from immuneACCESS by TCRdb, which kept in-frame rearrangements only. Such tables lose some clones; where checked, under half of the loss comes from unresolved V genes, and the rest has no known cause. Here the sample has under 95,000 clones; about 82% occur a single time. The ten largest clones capture 6.5% to 7.5% of the sample. Beyond this particular receptor, the publication reports: Antigen specificity was not determined for the clonally expanded peripheral T cells. Low levels of normalized T-cell clonal expansion were also seen in some patients who did not respond. On average, CD8+ T cells showed more expanded clones than CD4+ T cells after ivuxolimab. At doses of 0.1 to 3.0 mg/kg, clonal expansion of both CD4+ and CD8+ blood T cells was observed from baseline to week 6. Partial responders in the 0.1-3.0 mg/kg groups had among the lowest normalized peripheral clonal expansion, especially among CD8+ T cells.

Patients with autoimmune disease history or receiving systemic immunosuppression were excluded from the trial. Peripheral blood for TCR sequencing was drawn from every dose cohort at baseline, at cycle 4 day 1 and at cycle 7 day 1. Samples were obtained from an open-label, multicenter, first-in-human phase I dose-escalation trial of ivuxolimab. Adults with locally advanced or metastatic head and neck squamous cell, hepatocellular, melanoma or renal cell carcinoma were enrolled in the trial. CD4+ and CD8+ T cells were sorted separately from peripheral blood before TCR sequencing. This TCR was recovered from an adult with an advanced solid tumor such as melanoma, head and neck, liver or kidney cancer. The material sequenced was CD4+ or CD8+ T cells sorted from blood, taken in a trial of the OX40 agonist ivuxolimab. Here the chain combines TRBV18 and TRBJ1-4; tentative D gene TRBD1, with 5 bases matching. The encoded CDR3 is CASSNRGANEKLFF. At the DNA level, the sequence is TGTGCCAGCTCAAATAGGGGAGCTAATGAAAAACTGTTTTTT.